These T cell receptor beta chains were read from a single sample in a study of beta chain features in type 1 diabetes. Clones were sequenced by immunoSEQ multiplex PCR, and TCRdb holds only the in-frame ones, with some missing. This sample has 350,000 to 450,000 clones, with 11% to 15% found just once. Sample: naive CD4+ T cells from blood. Receptor source: a man younger than 45 in good health. CDR3s include the opening cysteine and the closing phenylalanine or tryptophan. The order of the fields is CDR3 protein, CDR3 DNA, D gene, clone size, J gene, V gene. The D gene is left open where the match is weak. The size of a clone is reported for some rows only, either as once, few or many, or as a class for expanded clones.

CDR3aa: CASSRQGYEQYF
CDR3nt: TGTGCCAGCAGTCGACAGGGATACGAGCAGTACTTC
d_gene: TRBD1
abundance: few
j_gene: TRBJ2-7
v_gene: TRBV7-2

CDR3aa: CASSWGLVNNEQFF
CDR3nt: TGTGCCAGCAGCTGGGGACTAGTTAACAATGAGCAGTTCTTC
d_gene: TRBD2
abundance: few
j_gene: TRBJ2-1
v_gene: TRBV5-4

CDR3aa: CAWRYGVFSGAFF
CDR3nt: TGTGCCTGGAGGTACGGGGTGTTCTCAGGAGCTTTCTTT
d_gene: NA
abundance: many
j_gene: TRBJ1-1
v_gene: TRBV30

CDR3aa: CASSPHWTSGRNTDTQYF
CDR3nt: TGTGCCAGCAGCCCTCACTGGACTAGCGGGAGGAACACAGATACGCAGTATTTT
d_gene: TRBD2
abundance: once
j_gene: TRBJ2-3
v_gene: TRBV9

CDR3aa: CASSLASGSVQGIQYF
CDR3nt: TGTGCCAGCAGCTTAGCAAGCGGGAGCGTTCAGGGCATTCAGTACTTC
d_gene: TRBD2
abundance: NA
j_gene: TRBJ2-4
v_gene: TRBV7-6

CDR3aa: CSVAGENSYEQYF
CDR3nt: TGCAGCGTTGCCGGGGAGAATAGCTACGAGCAGTACTTC
d_gene: NA
abundance: NA
j_gene: TRBJ2-7
v_gene: TRBV29-1

CDR3aa: CAWSAGTTHSYNEQFF
CDR3nt: TGTGCCTGGAGCGCCGGCACTACCCATTCCTACAATGAGCAGTTCTTC
d_gene: NA
abundance: NA
j_gene: TRBJ2-1
v_gene: TRBV30

CDR3aa: CASSEFGSLNEQFF
CDR3nt: TGTGCCAGCAGTGAATTCGGCTCCCTCAATGAGCAGTTCTTC
d_gene: NA
abundance: few
j_gene: TRBJ2-1
v_gene: TRBV2

CDR3aa: CASSQEWQGVHGYTF
CDR3nt: TGCGCCAGCAGCCAAGAATGGCAGGGCGTTCATGGCTACACCTTC
d_gene: NA
abundance: few
j_gene: TRBJ1-2
v_gene: TRBV4-3

CDR3aa: CAASGAGLYTQYF
CDR3nt: TGTGCCGCTAGCGGGGCGGGGCTGTATACGCAGTATTTT
d_gene: TRBD2
abundance: few
j_gene: TRBJ2-3
v_gene: TRBV5-4

CDR3aa: CASSAHPRQAYGYTF
CDR3nt: TGTGCCAGCAGCGCCCACCCTAGACAGGCCTATGGCTACACCTTC
d_gene: NA
abundance: NA
j_gene: TRBJ1-2
v_gene: TRBV9

CDR3aa: CASSVETGETQYF
CDR3nt: TGTGCCAGCAGCGTCGAGACAGGAGAGACCCAGTACTTC
d_gene: NA
abundance: NA
j_gene: TRBJ2-5
v_gene: TRBV9

CDR3aa: CASSQLPGQGYEQYF
CDR3nt: TGCGCCAGCAGCCAGTTACCGGGACAGGGCTACGAGCAGTACTTC
d_gene: TRBD1
abundance: NA
j_gene: TRBJ2-7
v_gene: TRBV4-3

CDR3aa: CASSQSIGQGISPLHF
CDR3nt: TGTGCCAGCAGCCAATCTATTGGACAGGGGATATCACCCCTCCACTTT
d_gene: TRBD1
abundance: NA
j_gene: TRBJ1-6
v_gene: TRBV7-2